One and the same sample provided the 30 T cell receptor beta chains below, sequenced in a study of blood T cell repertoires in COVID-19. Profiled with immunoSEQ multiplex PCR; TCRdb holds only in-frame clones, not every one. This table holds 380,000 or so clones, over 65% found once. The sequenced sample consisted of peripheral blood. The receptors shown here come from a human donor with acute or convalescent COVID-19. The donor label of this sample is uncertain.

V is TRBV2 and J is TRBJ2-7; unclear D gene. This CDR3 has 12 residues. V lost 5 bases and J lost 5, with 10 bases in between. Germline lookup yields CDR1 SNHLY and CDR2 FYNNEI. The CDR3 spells CASSTTADEQYF. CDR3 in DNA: TGTGCCAGCAGTACTACCGCAGACGAGCAGTACTTC.

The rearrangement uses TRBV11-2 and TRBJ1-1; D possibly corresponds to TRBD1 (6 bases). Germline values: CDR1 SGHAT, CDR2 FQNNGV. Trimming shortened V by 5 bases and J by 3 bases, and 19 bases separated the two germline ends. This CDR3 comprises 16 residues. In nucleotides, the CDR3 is TGTGCCAGCAGCCCGCTAATGGTGGGGGGGCACACTGAAGCTTTCTTT. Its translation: CASSPLMVGGHTEAFF.

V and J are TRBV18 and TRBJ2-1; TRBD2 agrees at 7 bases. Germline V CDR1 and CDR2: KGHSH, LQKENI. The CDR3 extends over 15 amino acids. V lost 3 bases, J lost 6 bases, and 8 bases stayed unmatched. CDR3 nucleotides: TGTGCCAGCTCACCGGCGGCGGGAGTATCCAATGAGCAGTTCTTC. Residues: CASSPAAGVSNEQFF.

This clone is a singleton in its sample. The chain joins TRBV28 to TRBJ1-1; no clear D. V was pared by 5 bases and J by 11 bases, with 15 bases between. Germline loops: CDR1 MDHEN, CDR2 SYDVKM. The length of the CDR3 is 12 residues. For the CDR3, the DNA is TGTGCCAGCAGTCCAGGAATCCTCGGCGCTTTCTTT. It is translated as CASSPGILGAFF.

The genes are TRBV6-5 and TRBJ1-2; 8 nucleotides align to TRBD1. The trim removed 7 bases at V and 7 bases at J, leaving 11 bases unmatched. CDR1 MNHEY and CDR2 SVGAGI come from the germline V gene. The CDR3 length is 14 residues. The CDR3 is CASTMDRAGAGYTF. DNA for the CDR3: TGTGCCAGCACTATGGACAGGGCGGGGGCTGGCTACACCTTC.

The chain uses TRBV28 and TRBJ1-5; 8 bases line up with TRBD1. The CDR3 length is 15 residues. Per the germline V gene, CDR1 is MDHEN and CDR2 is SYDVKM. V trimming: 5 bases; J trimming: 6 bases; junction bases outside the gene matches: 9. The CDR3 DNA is TGTGCCAGCAGTCTCTCTCAGGGGGCAGGTCAGCCCCAGCATTTT. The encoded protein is CASSLSQGAGQPQHF.

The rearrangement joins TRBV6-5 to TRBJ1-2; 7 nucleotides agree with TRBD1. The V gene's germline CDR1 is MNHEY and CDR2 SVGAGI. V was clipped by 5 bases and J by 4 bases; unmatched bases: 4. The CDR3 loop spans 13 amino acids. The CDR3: CASSLGTAYGYTF. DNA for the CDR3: TGTGCCAGCAGTCTCGGGACAGCCTATGGCTACACCTTC.

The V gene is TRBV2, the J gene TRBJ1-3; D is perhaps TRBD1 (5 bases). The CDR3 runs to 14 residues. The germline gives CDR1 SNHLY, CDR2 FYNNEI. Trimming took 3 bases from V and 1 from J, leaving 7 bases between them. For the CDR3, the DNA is TGTGCCAGCAGTGAGCGGGGGTCTGGAAACACCATATATTTT. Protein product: CASSERGSGNTIYF.

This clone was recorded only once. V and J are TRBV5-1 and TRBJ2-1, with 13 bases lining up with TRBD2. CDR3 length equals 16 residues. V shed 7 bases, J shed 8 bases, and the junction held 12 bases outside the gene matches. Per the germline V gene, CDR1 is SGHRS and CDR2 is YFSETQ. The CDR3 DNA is TGCGCCAGCCGCCCGAACGGACTAGCGGGAGCCTATGAGCAGTTCTTC. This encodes CASRPNGLAGAYEQFF. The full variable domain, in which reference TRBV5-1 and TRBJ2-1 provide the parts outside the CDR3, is KAGVTQTPRYLIKTRGQQVTLSCSPISGHRSVSWYQQTPGQGLQFLFEYFSETQRNKGNFPGRFSGRQFSNSRSEMNVSTLELGDSALYLCASRPNGLAGAYEQFFGPGTRLTVL.

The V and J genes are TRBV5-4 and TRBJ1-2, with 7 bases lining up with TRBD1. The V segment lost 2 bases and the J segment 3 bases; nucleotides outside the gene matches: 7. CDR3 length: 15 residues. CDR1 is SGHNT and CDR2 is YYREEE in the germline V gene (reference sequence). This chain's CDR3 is CASSLQTGFDYGYTF. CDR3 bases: TGTGCCAGCAGCTTACAGACAGGGTTTGACTATGGCTACACCTTC.

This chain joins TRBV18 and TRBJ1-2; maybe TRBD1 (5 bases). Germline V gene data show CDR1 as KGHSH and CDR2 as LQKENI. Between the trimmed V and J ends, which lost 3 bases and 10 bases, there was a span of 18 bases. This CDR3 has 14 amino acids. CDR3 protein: CASSPDRSLLDYTF. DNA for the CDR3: TGTGCCAGCTCACCCGACAGATCTTTGTTGGACTACACCTTC.

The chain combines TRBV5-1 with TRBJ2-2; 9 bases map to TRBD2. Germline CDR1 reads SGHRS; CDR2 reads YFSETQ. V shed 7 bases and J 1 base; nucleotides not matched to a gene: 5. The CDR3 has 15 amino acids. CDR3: CASVFSGGNTGELFF. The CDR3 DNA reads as TGCGCCAGCGTTTTTAGCGGGGGGAACACCGGGGAGCTGTTTTTT.

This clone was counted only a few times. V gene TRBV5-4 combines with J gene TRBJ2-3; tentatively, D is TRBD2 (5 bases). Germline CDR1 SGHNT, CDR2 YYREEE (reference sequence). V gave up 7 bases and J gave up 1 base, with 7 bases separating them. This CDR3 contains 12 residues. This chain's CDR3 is CASGSGTDTQYF. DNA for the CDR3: TGTGCCAGCGGGAGTGGCACAGATACGCAGTATTTT.

CDR3 in DNA: TGTGCCAGCAGCCCACAGAACACTGAAGCTTTCTTT. Its translation is CASSPQNTEAFF. V usage is TRBV12-3 or TRBV12-4 and J usage is TRBJ1-1; no definite D call. The CDR3 runs to 12 residues. Trimming cost V 6 bases and J 1 base, with 6 bases left between them.

CDR3 bases: TGTGCCAGCAGCGCCCGACTAGCGGGCTACAATGAGCAGTTCTTC. Protein sequence: CASSARLAGYNEQFF. J is TRBJ2-1 and V is TRBV11-3; 10 nucleotides agree with TRBD2. Unmatched junction bases numbered 4, after V lost 5 bases and J lost 3 bases. Germline values: CDR1 SGHNT, CDR2 YENEEA. The CDR3 is 15 amino acids. Full variable domain (missing parts from reference TRBV11-3 and TRBJ2-1): EAGVVQSPRYKIIEKKQPVAFWCNPISGHNTLYWYLQNLGQGPELLIRYENEEAVDDSQLPKDRFSAERLKGVDSTLKIQPAELGDSAVYLCASSARLAGYNEQFFGPGTRLTVL.

The CDR3 nucleotides are TGTGCCAGCAGCCAAAGCAGGTCAAACACTGAAGCTTTCTTT. It is translated as CASSQSRSNTEAFF. The chain joins TRBV3-1 (or the pseudogene TRBV3-2) to TRBJ1-1; D gene ambiguous. Trimming stripped 2 bases from V and 2 bases from J, with 9 bases between. The CDR3 length is 14 residues. The germline V gene encodes CDR1 LGHDT and CDR2 YNNKEL (reference sequence).

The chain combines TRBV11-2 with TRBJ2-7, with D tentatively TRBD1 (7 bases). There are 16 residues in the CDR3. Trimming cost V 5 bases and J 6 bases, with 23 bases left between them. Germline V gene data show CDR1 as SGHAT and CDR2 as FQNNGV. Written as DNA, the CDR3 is TGTGCCAGCAGCCATTCTACAGGGGCAGGGGGGCGCGAGCAGTACTTC. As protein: CASSHSTGAGGREQYF.

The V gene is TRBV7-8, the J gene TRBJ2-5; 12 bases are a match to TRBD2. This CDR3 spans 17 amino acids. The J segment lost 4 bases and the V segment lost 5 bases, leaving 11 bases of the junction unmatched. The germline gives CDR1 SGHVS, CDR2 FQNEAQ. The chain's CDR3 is CASSRIEPGLAGETQYF. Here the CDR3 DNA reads TGTGCCAGCAGCCGCATAGAACCGGGACTAGCGGGAGAGACCCAGTACTTC.

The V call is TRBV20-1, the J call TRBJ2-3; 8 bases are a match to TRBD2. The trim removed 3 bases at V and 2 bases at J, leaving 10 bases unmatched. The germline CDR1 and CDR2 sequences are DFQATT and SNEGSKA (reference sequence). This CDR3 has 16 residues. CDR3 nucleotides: TGCAGTGCTAGTACCTACGGGGGGGCTAACACAGATACGCAGTATTTT. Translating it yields CSASTYGGANTDTQYF.

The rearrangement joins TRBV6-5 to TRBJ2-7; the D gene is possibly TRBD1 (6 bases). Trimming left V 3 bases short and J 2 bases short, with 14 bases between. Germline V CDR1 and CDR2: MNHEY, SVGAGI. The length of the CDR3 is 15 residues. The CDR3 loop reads CASSYNSRGPYEQYF. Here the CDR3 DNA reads TGTGCCAGCAGTTATAATTCCAGGGGACCCTACGAGCAGTACTTC.

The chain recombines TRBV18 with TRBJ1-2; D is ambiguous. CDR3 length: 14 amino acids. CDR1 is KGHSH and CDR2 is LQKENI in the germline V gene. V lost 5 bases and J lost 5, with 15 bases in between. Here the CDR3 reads CASSYDGQPYGYTF. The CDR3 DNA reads TGTGCCAGCTCATACGATGGGCAGCCTTATGGCTACACCTTC.

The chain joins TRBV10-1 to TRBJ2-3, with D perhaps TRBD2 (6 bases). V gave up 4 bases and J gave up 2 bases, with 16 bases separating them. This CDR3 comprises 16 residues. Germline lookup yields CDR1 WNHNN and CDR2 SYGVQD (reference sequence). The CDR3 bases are TGCGCCAGCAGTGCCGTGGGGTCGGGAGCCACAGATACGCAGTATTTT. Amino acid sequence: CASSAVGSGATDTQYF.

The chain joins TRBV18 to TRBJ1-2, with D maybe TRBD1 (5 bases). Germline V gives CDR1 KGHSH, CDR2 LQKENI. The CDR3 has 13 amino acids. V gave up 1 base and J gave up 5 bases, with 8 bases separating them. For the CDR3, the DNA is TGTGCCAGCTCACCACGGGCAGGGTATGGCTACACCTTC. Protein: CASSPRAGYGYTF.

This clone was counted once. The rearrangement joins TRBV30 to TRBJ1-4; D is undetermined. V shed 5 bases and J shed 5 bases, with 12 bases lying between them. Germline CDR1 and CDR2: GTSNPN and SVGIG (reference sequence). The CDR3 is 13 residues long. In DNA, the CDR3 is TGTGCCTGGCAGGCCTTTCAGAATGAAAAACTGTTTTTT. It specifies CAWQAFQNEKLFF.

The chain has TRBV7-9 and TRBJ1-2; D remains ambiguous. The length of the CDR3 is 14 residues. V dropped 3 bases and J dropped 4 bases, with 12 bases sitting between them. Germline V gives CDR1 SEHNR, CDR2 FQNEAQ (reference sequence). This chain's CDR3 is CASSLGEGAYGYTF. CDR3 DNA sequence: TGTGCCAGCAGCTTGGGTGAGGGTGCCTATGGCTACACCTTC.

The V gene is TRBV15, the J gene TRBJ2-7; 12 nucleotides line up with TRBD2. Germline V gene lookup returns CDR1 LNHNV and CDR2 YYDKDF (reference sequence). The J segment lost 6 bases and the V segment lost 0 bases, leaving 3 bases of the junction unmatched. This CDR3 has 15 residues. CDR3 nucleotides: TGTGCCACCAGCAGAGATCTAGCGGGAGGGCGCGAGCAGTACTTC. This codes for CATSRDLAGGREQYF.

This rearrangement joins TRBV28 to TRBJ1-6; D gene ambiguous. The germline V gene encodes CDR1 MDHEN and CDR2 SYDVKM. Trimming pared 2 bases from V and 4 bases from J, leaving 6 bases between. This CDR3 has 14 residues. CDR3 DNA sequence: TGTGCCAGCAGTTTACCCCAATATAATTCACCCCTCCACTTT. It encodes CASSLPQYNSPLHF.

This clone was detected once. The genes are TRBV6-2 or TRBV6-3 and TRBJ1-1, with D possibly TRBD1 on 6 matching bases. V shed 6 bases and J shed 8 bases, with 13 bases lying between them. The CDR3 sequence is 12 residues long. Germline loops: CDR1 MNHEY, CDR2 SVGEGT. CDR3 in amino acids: CASSRLDREAFF. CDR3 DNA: TGTGCCAGCAGCAGACTCGACAGGGAAGCTTTCTTT.

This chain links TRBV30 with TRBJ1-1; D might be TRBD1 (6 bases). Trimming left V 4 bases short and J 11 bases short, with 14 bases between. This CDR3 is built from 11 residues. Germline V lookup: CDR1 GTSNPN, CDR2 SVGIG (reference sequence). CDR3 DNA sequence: TGTGCCTGGACTAGGACAGTCGGGGCTTTCTTT. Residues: CAWTRTVGAFF.

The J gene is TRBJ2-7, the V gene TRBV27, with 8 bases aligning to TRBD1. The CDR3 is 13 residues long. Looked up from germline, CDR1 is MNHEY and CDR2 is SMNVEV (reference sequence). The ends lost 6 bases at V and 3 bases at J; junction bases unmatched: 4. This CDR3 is CASSRTGNYEQYF. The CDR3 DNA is TGTGCCAGCAGCAGGACAGGGAACTACGAGCAGTACTTC.